Listed below are T cell receptor beta chains from one sample, sequenced in a study of T-cell reconstitution after alpha-beta-depleted transplantation in children. TCRdb ran MiXCR on the PCR reads and lists one entry per CDR3 protein. The repertoire includes around 490,000 distinct CDR3 sequences, about an eighth of them detected once, and about 15% sits in the top ten. Material: PBMCs, mostly from graft donor cells, obtained 180 days after TCRalphabeta/CD19-depleted stem cell transplant. All receptors come from a female patient aged 2-9 years who had a stem cell transplant for aplastic anemia, so the T cells may come from the graft donor. CDR3s include the opening cysteine and the closing phenylalanine or tryptophan. Clone size is not always given. Where it is, it says once, few, many or a class for expanded clones.

v_gene	abundance	j_gene	CDR3aa
TRBV9	few	TRBJ2-1	CASSASPVSYNEQFF
TRBV6-2/TRBV6-3	.	TRBJ1-1	CASLYSTGVEAFF
TRBV12-5	.	TRBJ2-1	CASGLVADGQFF
TRBV29-1	.	TRBJ2-1	CSVEKRAAVSYNEQFF
TRBV5-5	few	TRBJ2-5	CASSLWTAWSQETQYF
TRBV27	few	TRBJ2-1	CASSLGSYSYNEQFF
TRBV29-1	.	TRBJ2-5	CSVYGQEETQYF
TRBV4-2	few	TRBJ2-5	CASSQRGGKVAETQYF
TRBV20-1	.	TRBJ2-1	CSAKLAGRHNEQFF
TRBV29-1	many	TRBJ2-2	CSCGTVNTGELFF
TRBV12-3/TRBV12-4	few	TRBJ1-3	CASSSLVGNTIYF
TRBV7-9	few	TRBJ2-7	CASSSRDGTYEQYF
TRBV19	few	TRBJ2-6	CASSIGAGDSKSGANVLTF
TRBV7-7	few	TRBJ2-1	CASSTGQGLNNEQFF
TRBV6-2/TRBV6-3	.	TRBJ1-5	CASSQITWQPQHF